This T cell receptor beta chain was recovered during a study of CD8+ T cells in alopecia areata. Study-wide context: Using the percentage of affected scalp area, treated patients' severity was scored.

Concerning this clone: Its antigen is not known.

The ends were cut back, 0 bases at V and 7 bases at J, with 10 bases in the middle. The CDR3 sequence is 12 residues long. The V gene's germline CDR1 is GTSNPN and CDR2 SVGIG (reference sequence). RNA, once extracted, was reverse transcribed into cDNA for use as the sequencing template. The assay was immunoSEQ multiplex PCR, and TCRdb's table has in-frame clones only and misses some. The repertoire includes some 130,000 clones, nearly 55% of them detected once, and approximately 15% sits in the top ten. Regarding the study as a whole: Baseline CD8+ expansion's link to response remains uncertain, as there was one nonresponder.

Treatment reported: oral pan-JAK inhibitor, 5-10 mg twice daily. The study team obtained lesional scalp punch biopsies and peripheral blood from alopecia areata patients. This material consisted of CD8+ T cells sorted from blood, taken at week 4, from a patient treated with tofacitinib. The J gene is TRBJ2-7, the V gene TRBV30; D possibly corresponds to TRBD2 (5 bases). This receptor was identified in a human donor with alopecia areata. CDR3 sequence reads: CAWSVKRPEQYF. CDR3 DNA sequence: TGTGCCTGGAGTGTAAAGCGGCCGGAGCAGTACTTC.